A single sample gave rise to the 19 T cell receptor beta chains below, sequenced in a study of T-cell reconstitution after alpha-beta-depleted transplantation in children. Construction of the TCRbeta library involved unique molecular identifiers. TCRdb recomputed calls from the PCR reads with MiXCR, one row per CDR3 protein. The sample holds about 510,000 distinct CDR3 sequences; more than 9.5% are singletons and the top ten take 14%. Material: PBMCs, mostly from graft donor cells, obtained 180 days after TCRalphabeta/CD19-depleted stem cell transplant. All receptors come from a female patient aged 2-10 years who had a stem cell transplant for aplastic anemia, so the T cells may come from the graft donor.

This clonotype came up a few times. The chain combines TRBV20-1 with TRBJ2-1; TRBD2 matches at 9 bases. The CDR3 length is 14 residues. Looked up from germline, CDR1 is DFQATT and CDR2 is SNEGSKA (reference sequence). V was clipped by 6 bases and J by 5 bases; unmatched bases: 8. CDR3 sequence: CSANIGTSHNEQFF. The CDR3 DNA is TGCAGTGCCAATATAGGGACTAGCCACAATGAGCAGTTCTTC.

This clonotype has more than one count but fewer than ten. CDR3 loop: CASSQDWSLAGGPDEQFF. The CDR3 coding sequence is TGCGCCAGCAGCCAAGATTGGTCCCTGGCGGGAGGGCCCGATGAGCAGTTCTTC. This sequence joins TRBV4-3 and TRBJ2-1; 9 nucleotides match TRBD2. The CDR3 spans 18 residues. CDR1 is LGHNA and CDR2 is YSLEER in the germline V gene. The V and J ends lost 0 bases and 8 bases, in that order; junction bases with no gene match: 14.

The sample holds a few counts of this clonotype. The rearrangement links TRBV14 to TRBJ1-1; tentative D call: TRBD1 (6 bases). The CDR3 is 14 residues long. From germline, CDR1 is SGHDN and CDR2 FVKESK. Trimming shortened V by 3 bases and J by 6 bases, and 14 bases separated the two germline ends. CDR3 amino acids: CASSHFTGLSEAFF. The CDR3 nucleotides are TGTGCCAGCAGCCATTTCACAGGGTTATCTGAAGCTTTCTTT.

This clonotype came up a few times. V gene TRBV5-1 combines with J gene TRBJ1-6; TRBD1 matches at 9 bases. The V gene end was trimmed by 0 bases and the J gene end by 8 bases; junction bases not matched to a gene: 6. Germline V CDR1 and CDR2: SGHRS, YFSETQ. The CDR3 spans 16 residues. The CDR3 coding sequence is TGCGCCAGCAGCTTGGGCGAGGGACAGGGAGATTCACCCCTCCACTTT. Translating gives CASSLGEGQGDSPLHF.

This clonotype was counted between two and nine times. The rearrangement joins TRBV7-2 to TRBJ1-4; no firm D call. Trimming removed 1 base at V and 0 bases at J, with 6 bases between. Germline V gene sequence: CDR1 SGHTA, CDR2 FQGNSA. This CDR3 is built from 15 residues. CDR3 DNA sequence: TGTGCCAGCAGCTTAGGGGTGACAACTAATGAAAAACTGTTTTTT. Translation: CASSLGVTTNEKLFF. The full variable domain, completed using reference TRBV7-2 and TRBJ1-4, is GAGVSQSPSNKVTEKGKDVELRCDPISGHTALYWYRQSLGQGLEFLIYFQGNSAPDKSGLPSDRFSAERTGGSVSTLTIQRTQQEDSAVYLCASSLGVTTNEKLFFGSGTQLSVL.

This clonotype was observed a few times. The CDR3 protein is CASSPGQDVQPQHF. The CDR3 region has the DNA TGTGCCAGCAGTCCGGGACAGGATGTTCAGCCCCAGCATTTT. The chain uses TRBV12-3 or TRBV12-4 and TRBJ1-5, with 8 bases that match TRBD1. CDR3 length equals 14 residues. V trimming: 5 bases; J trimming: 6 bases; junction bases outside the gene matches: 6.

This chain connects TRBV9 to TRBJ2-1, with D hard to call. The germline CDR1 and CDR2 sequences are SGDLS and YYNGEE. This CDR3 spans 14 amino acids. V dropped 1 base and J dropped 6 bases, with 11 bases sitting between them. The CDR3 loop reads CASSVRAAGNEQFF. CDR3 in DNA: TGTGCCAGCAGCGTAAGGGCCGCTGGCAATGAGCAGTTCTTC.

This sequence joins TRBV20-1 and TRBJ2-7; the D is unclear. The CDR3 has 12 residues. Germline CDR1 DFQATT, CDR2 SNEGSKA (reference sequence). Trimming cost V 3 bases and J 0 bases, with 6 bases left between them. The CDR3: CSASGRSYEQYV. The DNA for the CDR3 is TGCAGTGCTAGCGGCCGCTCCTACGAGCAGTACGTC.

The J gene is TRBJ2-2, the V gene TRBV2, with D perhaps matching TRBD2 (5 bases). The V end lost 0 bases, the J end lost 4 bases, and 9 bases lay between the germline ends. The CDR3 contains 15 residues. Germline CDR1 SNHLY, CDR2 FYNNEI. The CDR3 loop is CASSEAASFTGELFF. CDR3 nucleotides: TGTGCCAGCAGTGAAGCGGCTAGCTTCACCGGGGAGCTGTTTTTT.

This clonotype turned up a few times. The genes are TRBV12-3 or TRBV12-4 and TRBJ1-1; TRBD1 matches 7 bases. J lost 6 bases, V lost 6 bases, and 10 bases had no gene match. The CDR3 runs to 14 residues. CDR3 amino acids: CASSLTRGLSEAFF. CDR3 coding DNA: TGTGCCAGCAGCCTTACGAGGGGGCTGTCTGAAGCTTTCTTT.

For the CDR3, the DNA is TGCGCCAGCAGTTCTCTAGCGGGAGGGAGACTTTACAATGAGCAGTTCTTC. Translating it yields CASSSLAGGRLYNEQFF. The chain couples TRBV5-1 to TRBJ2-1; 12 bases agree with TRBD2. Germline loops: CDR1 SGHRS, CDR2 YFSETQ. The CDR3 has 17 amino acids. Trimming took 5 bases from V and 4 from J; bases not matched to a gene: 10. Looking up the rest from reference TRBV5-1 and TRBJ2-1 gives the full variable domain: KAGVTQTPRYLIKTRGQQVTLSCSPISGHRSVSWYQQTPGQGLQFLFEYFSETQRNKGNFPGRFSGRQFSNSRSEMNVSTLELGDSALYLCASSSLAGGRLYNEQFFGPGTRLTVL.

As DNA, the CDR3 is TGTGCCAGCAGCTTTGAGGGAGCAAGCCAAGAGACCCAGTACTTC. The encoded protein is CASSFEGASQETQYF. The rearrangement uses TRBV7-8 and TRBJ2-5; the D gene is possibly TRBD2 (5 bases). CDR3 length: 15 residues. Trimming removed 3 bases from V and 1 base from J, with 12 bases in between. Looked up from germline, CDR1 is SGHVS and CDR2 is FQNEAQ. Full variable domain (missing parts from reference TRBV7-8 and TRBJ2-5): GAGVSQSPRYKVAKRGQDVALRCDPISGHVSLFWYQQALGQGPEFLTYFQNEAQLDKSGLPSDRFFAERPEGSVSTLKIQRTQQEDSAVYLCASSFEGASQETQYFGPGTRLLVL.

This clonotype showed up just a few times. J is TRBJ2-2 and V is TRBV20-1, with TRBD2 identical over 9 bases. Germline CDR1 and CDR2: DFQATT and SNEGSKA (reference sequence). There are 16 residues in the CDR3. V lost 2 bases to trimming and J lost 5 bases; unmatched junction nucleotides: 9. CDR3: CSARPGGRAWTGELFF. CDR3 in DNA: TGCAGTGCTAGACCTGGCGGGAGGGCCTGGACCGGGGAGCTGTTTTTT.

This chain connects TRBV9 to TRBJ2-5; 10 positions agree with TRBD1. Trimming at V came to 2 bases and at J to 5 bases, leaving 9 bases not matched to a gene. This CDR3 is 16 amino acids long. Germline assignment: CDR1 SGDLS and CDR2 YYNGEE. The CDR3 spells CASSVGTGAPEETQYF. The CDR3, as DNA: TGTGCCAGCAGCGTTGGGACAGGGGCCCCGGAGGAGACCCAGTACTTC.

V usage is TRBV2 and J usage is TRBJ2-7; D ambiguous. Germline CDR1 and CDR2: SNHLY and FYNNEI. The CDR3 is made up of 12 amino acids. The V end lost 8 bases, the J end lost 1 base, and 9 bases lay between the germline ends. In nucleotides, the CDR3 is TGTGCCAGCTCGCGGCAGTCCTACGAGCAGTACGTC. Its translation is CASSRQSYEQYV.

This clonotype was counted only a few times. The rearrangement uses TRBV7-8 and TRBJ2-5, with a weak D call TRBD2 (5 bases). This CDR3 is 15 amino acids long. The germline V and J ends were trimmed by 3 bases and 5 bases, with 16 bases remaining between them. The germline V gene encodes CDR1 SGHVS and CDR2 FQNEAQ. CDR3 sequence: CASSLGSAAGETQYF. DNA for the CDR3: TGTGCCAGCAGCTTGGGTAGCGCAGCCGGTGAGACCCAGTACTTC.

The CDR3 nucleotides are TGTGCCAGCCGCGGACTAGCGGGTTCGTCGCCTAGCACAGATACGCAGTATTTT. Amino acid sequence: CASRGLAGSSPSTDTQYF. V gene TRBV27 combines with J gene TRBJ2-3, with 11 nucleotides matching TRBD2. The V gene's germline CDR1 is MNHEY and CDR2 SMNVEV (reference sequence). The CDR3 consists of 18 residues. With V trimmed by 8 bases and J by 0 bases, 13 bases remained unmatched.

Many counts were recorded for this clonotype. The J gene is TRBJ2-7, the V gene TRBV20-1; maybe TRBD1 (6 bases). The ends were cut back, 1 base at V and 2 bases at J, with 9 bases in the middle. Germline assignment: CDR1 DFQATT and CDR2 SNEGSKA (reference sequence). The CDR3 is 13 amino acids. In nucleotides, the CDR3 is TGCAGTGCTAGAGGGGACACCGCCTACGAGCAGTACTTC. Translation gives CSARGDTAYEQYF.

Only a few counts were recorded for this clonotype. The chain is built from TRBV14 and TRBJ1-3; possible D gene TRBD1, 5 bases. CDR1 and CDR2 (germline): SGHDN, FVKESK. The CDR3 length is 16 residues. The V end was cut by 7 bases, the J end by 2 bases, with 18 bases between. The CDR3: CASTTTAGTAGNTIYF. The CDR3 DNA reads as TGTGCCAGCACCACAACTGCCGGGACCGCTGGAAACACCATATATTTT.